Below, 13 T cell receptor beta chains from the same sample are listed, as sequenced in a study of cytomegalovirus exposure and HLA in healthy donors. Only in-frame clones appear in the TCRdb table, and some are missing; sequencing was by immunoSEQ multiplex PCR. The data hold about 280,000 clones, with around 85% observed a single time. The specimen sequenced was PBMCs. Receptors were obtained from a woman younger than 30 in good health and CMV-seronegative.

This chain uses TRBV30 with TRBJ2-1, with TRBD2 identical over 9 bases. Per the germline V gene, CDR1 is GTSNPN and CDR2 is SVGIG (reference sequence). Trimming cost V 2 bases and J 4 bases; bases outside gene matches: 6. The CDR3 is 15 amino acids. CDR3 coding DNA: TGTGCCTGGAGTCATTTGCTAGCGGGGTACAATGAGCAGTTCTTC. Its translation is CAWSHLLAGYNEQFF.

The V and J genes are TRBV18 and TRBJ1-2; D gene uncertain. V gave up 4 bases and J gave up 4 bases, with 10 bases separating them. Germline CDR1 and CDR2: KGHSH and LQKENI. This CDR3 region has 13 residues. The CDR3 nucleotides read TGTGCCAGCTCACAAGGGAGCCGCTATGGCTACACCTTC. This gives the protein CASSQGSRYGYTF.

V usage is TRBV30 and J usage is TRBJ2-1; TRBD2 matches 11 bases. The CDR3 spans 15 residues. Germline trimming cut 1 base from V and 4 bases from J; bases unmatched to any gene: 3. Germline values: CDR1 GTSNPN, CDR2 SVGIG (reference sequence). Here the CDR3 DNA reads TGTGCCTGGAGTGCGAGGACTAGCGGGTACAATGAGCAGTTCTTC. It is translated as CAWSARTSGYNEQFF.

The chain links TRBV14 to TRBJ2-2; perhaps TRBD2 as D (6 bases). Germline lookup yields CDR1 SGHDN and CDR2 FVKESK. The CDR3 runs to 15 residues. V lost 4 bases and J lost 6, with 15 bases in between. The CDR3 DNA reads as TGTGCCAGCAGCCCCTCGGGAGCTAATGCCGGGGAGCTGTTTTTT. This translates into CASSPSGANAGELFF.

V gene TRBV6-5 combines with J gene TRBJ2-7, with D possibly being TRBD1 (5 bases). Germline values: CDR1 MNHEY, CDR2 SVGAGI. Trimming took off 5 bases at V and 6 bases at J, with 11 bases between the two ends. The CDR3 is 12 residues long. The CDR3 coding sequence is TGTGCCAGCAGTCCCCAGGGCTTCGAGCAGTACTTC. This translates into CASSPQGFEQYF.

The rearrangement links TRBV6-1 to TRBJ2-7, with TRBD1 as a possible D gene (6 bases). This CDR3 comprises 13 residues. V was clipped by 2 bases and J by 7 bases, with 12 bases between them. Per germline, CDR1 MNHNS and CDR2 SASEGT. The DNA for the CDR3 is TGTGCCAGCAGTGAACAGGGGCTTTTGGAGCAGTACTTC. It codes for CASSEQGLLEQYF.

The gene calls are TRBV6-5 and TRBJ1-2; D gene unclear. Trimming cost V 2 bases and J 3 bases, with 7 bases left between them. The CDR3 runs 13 residues. Germline V lookup: CDR1 MNHEY, CDR2 SVGAGI. This chain's CDR3 is CASSYGRYYGYTF. CDR3 sequence (DNA): TGTGCCAGCAGTTACGGCAGATACTATGGCTACACCTTC.

A single count supports this clone. The chain joins TRBV7-6 to TRBJ2-7; D may be TRBD2 (5 bases). The CDR3 has 15 residues. The germline CDR1 and CDR2 sequences are SGHVS and FNYEAQ. The V and J ends lost 1 base and 3 bases respectively, with 13 bases between them. CDR3 nucleotides: TGTGCCAGCAGCTTAGTGCCGGCGGGCTACTACGAGCAGTACTTC. As protein: CASSLVPAGYYEQYF.

The J gene is TRBJ1-5, the V gene TRBV2; D is possibly TRBD1 (6 bases). In germline, CDR1 is SNHLY, CDR2 FYNNEI. V was cut by 8 bases and J by 9 bases, with 23 bases left in between. The CDR3 extends over 15 amino acids. The DNA of the CDR3 is TGTGCCAGCGGCCCCAGGACAGCACTTTTTTGGCCCCAGCATTTT. Translated, it gives CASGPRTALFWPQHF.

This clone showed up just a few times. As DNA, the CDR3 is TGTGCCAGCTTGCGACAGGGGGCTAACGAGCAGTACTTC. It translates to CASLRQGANEQYF. The chain combines TRBV21-1 with TRBJ2-7; the D call TRBD1 from the table was never checked on the DNA. TRBV21-1 is termed a pseudogene. This CDR3 region has 13 residues.

This sequence joins TRBV4-1 and TRBJ2-5; the match to TRBD1 covers 12 bases. The germline gives CDR1 MGHRA, CDR2 YSYEKL. The junction had 9 bases not matched to a gene; V was cut back by 6 bases and J by 4 bases. The CDR3 loop spans 16 amino acids. CDR3 sequence (DNA): TGCGCCAGCAGTCCTACTGGGACAGGGGGCCTAGAGACCCAGTACTTC. It is translated as CASSPTGTGGLETQYF.

This clone was recorded only once. The V gene is TRBV27, the J gene TRBJ2-2; 8 bases line up with TRBD1. CDR3 size: 17 residues. CDR1 and CDR2 (germline): MNHEY, SMNVEV (reference sequence). Trimming cost V 4 bases and J 6 bases; bases outside gene matches: 13. DNA for the CDR3: TGTGCCAGCAGTTCAGAGCCAGACAGGGGAAGGGCCGGGGAGCTGTTTTTT. Translating it yields CASSSEPDRGRAGELFF.

Comments on this clone: This CDR3 is also generated by other DNA sequences in the sample. The chain combines TRBV9 with TRBJ2-7; maybe TRBD2 (5 bases). The CDR3 contains 12 residues. Germline CDR1 and CDR2: SGDLS and YYNGEE. V was trimmed by 1 base and J by 4 bases, leaving 6 bases between them. In DNA form, the CDR3 reads TGTGCCAGCAGCGTAACGGGGTACGAGCAGTACTTC. Translation gives CASSVTGYEQYF.